This TCR beta chain originates from a study of radiotherapy plus CTLA-4 blockade in lung cancer. Whole-study results and caveats: Early blood T cell clone dynamics reportedly forecast response best, with interferon-beta.

V lost 0 bases to trimming and J lost 0 bases; unmatched junction nucleotides: 6. From germline, CDR1 is SGHKS and CDR2 YYEKEE (reference sequence). This CDR3 spans 18 amino acids. In the case of this clone: Its target is unknown.

Measured with immunoSEQ multiplex PCR; TCRdb has only the in-frame clones, and not every one. The sample consists of around 42,000 clones, roughly 63% of them appearing once. Patients had chemo-refractory metastatic non-small-cell lung cancer and received focal radiation plus CTLA-4 blockade that used ipilimumab. The rearrangement joins TRBV5-5 to TRBJ1-4; 9 positions match TRBD1. Sequenced here: peripheral blood, sampled from a patient treated with radiotherapy plus ipilimumab. The receptor was derived from a human donor with non-small cell lung cancer who had a partial response to radiotherapy plus ipilimumab. The CDR3 reads CASSLGTGGRATNEKLFF. The CDR3 nucleotides read TGTGCCAGCAGCTTGGGTACAGGGGGCAGAGCAACTAATGAAAAACTGTTTTTT.